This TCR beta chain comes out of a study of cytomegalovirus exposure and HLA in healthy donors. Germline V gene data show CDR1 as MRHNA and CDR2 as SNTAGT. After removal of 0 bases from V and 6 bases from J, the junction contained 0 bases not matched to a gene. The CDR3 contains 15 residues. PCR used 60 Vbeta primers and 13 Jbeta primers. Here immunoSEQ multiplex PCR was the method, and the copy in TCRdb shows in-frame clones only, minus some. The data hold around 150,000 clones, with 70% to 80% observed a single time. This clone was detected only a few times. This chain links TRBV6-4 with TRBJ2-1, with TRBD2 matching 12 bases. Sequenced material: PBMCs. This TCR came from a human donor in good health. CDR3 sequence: CASSDSTSGSNEQFF. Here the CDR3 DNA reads TGTGCCAGCAGTGACTCGACTAGCGGGAGCAATGAGCAGTTCTTC.